This T cell receptor (beta chain) comes out of a study of blood T cells in healthy people across ages. About the study: Template switching picked up about one barcoded beta molecule for each two T cells.

Approximately 9 milliliters was the volume of peripheral blood drawn from each donor. Overall study findings and caveats: Estimated diversity across one million T cells was deemed an underestimate. Significant beta diversity loss was already apparent by age around 40, declining roughly linearly.

V lost 5 bases and J lost 4, with 19 bases in between. There are 15 residues in the CDR3. CDR1 and CDR2 from the germline V gene are SGHKS and YYEKEE (reference sequence). For the second PCR, which ran for about 6 to 11 cycles, a sample-barcoded 5' primer and a J-beta primer mix were used. TCRdb passed the 5' RACE reads through MiXCR, listing each CDR3 protein once. Of 730,000 or so distinct CDR3 sequences in the sample, about 42% were seen once. About this clonotype: Antigen specificity is unknown.

The chain combines TRBV5-5 with TRBJ2-7; maybe TRBD1 (6 bases). The TCR originated in a woman aged 55 to 70 in good health. Sequencing was carried out using blood. CDR3 in amino acids: CASSRVGTMEYEQYF. The CDR3 coding sequence is TGTGCCAGCAGTCGAGTAGGGACAATGGAATACGAGCAGTACTTC.